One and the same sample provided the 20 T cell receptor beta chains below, sequenced in a study of cytomegalovirus exposure and HLA in healthy donors. The PCR used 60 Vbeta and 13 Jbeta primers. Sequenced by immunoSEQ multiplex PCR; TCRdb stores in-frame clones only, minus some. This sample yields roughly 100,000 clones, of which under 85% are seen a single time; 1% to 1.5% belongs to the top ten. The material sequenced was PBMCs. Receptors originate from a man aged 40-50 years in good health and CMV-seronegative.

In this sample, this clone turned up a few times. This chain joins TRBV18 and TRBJ1-1; 9 positions agree with TRBD1. This CDR3 region has 15 residues. V lost 2 bases and J lost 1; bases outside the gene matches: 2. In germline, CDR1 is KGHSH, CDR2 LQKENI. CDR3 protein: CASSPWTGANTEAFF. The DNA of the CDR3 is TGTGCCAGCTCACCATGGACAGGGGCGAACACTGAAGCTTTCTTT.

This clone has just one count. This sequence joins TRBV5-8 and TRBJ2-3, with TRBD1 identical over 11 bases. This CDR3 contains 17 residues. Germline CDR1 and CDR2: SGHTS and YDEGEE. V lost 0 bases to trimming and J lost 3 bases; unmatched junction nucleotides: 6. The CDR3 loop is CASSLDVGQGATDTQYF. The CDR3, as DNA: TGTGCCAGCAGCTTGGATGTTGGACAGGGGGCAACAGATACGCAGTATTTT.

By share, this clone counts as medium-sized. Other DNA sequences in the sample encode the same CDR3. The V and J genes are TRBV6-4 and TRBJ2-3, with a weak D call TRBD2 (7 bases). CDR1 and CDR2 (germline): MRHNA, SNTAGT. The CDR3 is 14 residues long. Trimming took 2 bases from V and 3 from J, leaving 9 bases between them. CDR3 nucleotide sequence: TGTGCCAGCAGTGACGGGGGGGCGACAGATACGCAGTATTTT. Protein: CASSDGGATDTQYF.

The rearrangement links TRBV7-9 to TRBJ2-6, with D possibly being TRBD1 (7 bases). V lost 5 bases and J lost 5, with 10 bases in between. The CDR3 runs 14 residues. Germline loops: CDR1 SEHNR, CDR2 FQNEAQ (reference sequence). The CDR3 is CASSPGGWANVLTF. The CDR3 region has the DNA TGTGCCAGCAGCCCAGGGGGGTGGGCCAACGTCCTGACTTTC.

This clone was picked up a small number of times. This chain links TRBV4-3 with TRBJ1-1; D ambiguous. Between the trimmed V and J ends, which lost 0 bases and 0 bases, there was a span of 5 bases. This CDR3 contains 14 residues. Germline assignment: CDR1 LGHNA and CDR2 YSLEER. DNA for the CDR3: TGCGCCAGCAGCCAAGATCCGGTGAACACTGAAGCTTTCTTT. This gives the protein CASSQDPVNTEAFF.

In this sample, this clone turned up a few times. The CDR3 DNA sequence: TGTGCCAGCAGCTTAGCTGGGACAGGGGGCTCACCCCTCCACTTT. It is translated as CASSLAGTGGSPLHF. J is TRBJ1-6 and V is TRBV11-3; 12 bases are a match to TRBD1. Germline loops: CDR1 SGHNT, CDR2 YENEEA. The CDR3 totals 15 residues. V lost 1 base to trimming and J lost 10 bases; unmatched junction nucleotides: 2.

The chain joins TRBV5-1 to TRBJ1-2; D perhaps matches TRBD1 (6 bases). CDR1 is SGHRS and CDR2 is YFSETQ in the germline V gene. The CDR3 consists of 12 residues. The germline V and J ends were trimmed by 3 bases and 4 bases, with 7 bases remaining between them. In DNA form, the CDR3 reads TGCGCCAGCAGCTGGGACACCTATGGCTACACCTTC. Translated, it gives CASSWDTYGYTF.

This chain joins TRBV2 and TRBJ2-1, with 8 positions matching TRBD2. The germline V gene has CDR1 SNHLY and CDR2 FYNNEI. The junction had 6 bases not matched to a gene; V was cut back by 6 bases and J by 2 bases. The CDR3 totals 15 residues. The CDR3 is CASRYTSGAYNEQFF. The CDR3 region has the DNA TGTGCCAGCAGGTACACTAGCGGAGCCTACAATGAGCAGTTCTTC. Drawing the rest from reference TRBV2 and TRBJ2-1, the complete variable domain is EPEVTQTPSHQVTQMGQEVILRCVPISNHLYFYWYRQILGQKVEFLVSFYNNEISEKSEIFDDQFSVERPDGSNFTLKIRSTKLEDSAMYFCASRYTSGAYNEQFFGPGTRLTVL.

The rearrangement links TRBV13 to TRBJ2-7, with D tentatively TRBD1 (6 bases). Germline loops: CDR1 PRHDT, CDR2 FYEKMQ (reference sequence). Deletions cut 3 bases from V and 6 bases from J, with 15 bases between. This CDR3 region has 14 residues. The CDR3 sequence: CASSFRGLRSEQYF. CDR3 coding DNA: TGTGCCAGCAGCTTCAGGGGTCTTCGAAGCGAGCAGTACTTC.

This clone was observed a few times. The chain has TRBV5-6 and TRBJ2-7, with a tentative D call TRBD1 (6 bases). The CDR3 totals 15 residues. V lost 4 bases to trimming and J lost 6 bases, with 20 bases between them. Germline loops: CDR1 SGHDT, CDR2 YYEEEE. The CDR3 protein is CASSTYSGTLGEQYF. CDR3 nucleotides: TGTGCCAGCAGCACCTACTCCGGGACACTCGGCGAGCAGTACTTC. Variable domain in full (rest from reference TRBV5-6 and TRBJ2-7): DAGVTQSPTHLIKTRGQQVTLRCSPKSGHDTVSWYQQALGQGPQFIFQYYEEEERQRGNFPDRFSGHQFPNYSSELNVNALLLGDSALYLCASSTYSGTLGEQYFGPGTRLTVT.

Only a few counts were recorded for this clone. The V and J genes are TRBV19 and TRBJ2-1, with D maybe TRBD1 (6 bases). CDR3 length equals 16 residues. Germline-derived CDR1 and CDR2 are LNHDA and SQIVND (reference sequence). Trimming shortened V by 1 base and J by 1 base, and 11 bases separated the two germline ends. The CDR3 DNA reads TGTGCCAGTAGTATAGGGGGACAATTGTCCTACAATGAGCAGTTCTTC. It encodes CASSIGGQLSYNEQFF.

The table lists this clone with a few counts. The rearrangement uses TRBV6-1 and TRBJ1-5; TRBD1 matches 10 bases. V shed 3 bases, J shed 5 bases, and the junction held 7 bases outside the gene matches. This CDR3 has 16 residues. CDR1 is MNHNS, CDR2 SASEGT, per germline. The CDR3 spells CASSDEDRGFYQPQHF. The CDR3 DNA is TGTGCCAGCAGTGACGAGGACAGGGGGTTTTATCAGCCCCAGCATTTT.

The chain joins TRBV7-2 to TRBJ2-7; TRBD2 aligns across 13 bases. After removal of 5 bases from V and 6 bases from J, the junction contained 10 bases not matched to a gene. The CDR3 has 16 amino acids. Per germline, CDR1 SGHTA and CDR2 FQGNSA. The chain's CDR3 is CASSPPGLAGPREQYF. The CDR3 DNA is TGTGCCAGCAGCCCCCCGGGACTAGCGGGACCACGCGAGCAGTACTTC.

The rearrangement joins TRBV6-1 to TRBJ2-7, with D hard to call. V lost 4 bases, J lost 3 bases, and 10 bases lay in between. This CDR3 comprises 13 residues. Germline CDR1 reads MNHNS; CDR2 reads SASEGT. DNA for the CDR3: TGTGCCAGCAGTGTCGACACCGTCTACGAGCAGTACTTC. This translates into CASSVDTVYEQYF.

A note on this clone: A read error may account for a junction end that differs from germline. The chain uses TRBV4-1 and TRBJ2-7; TRBD1 aligns across 7 bases. The CDR3 length is 11 residues. The germline V gene encodes CDR1 MGHRA and CDR2 YSYEKL. For the CDR3, the DNA is TGCGCCAGCAGCCAAGCCAGGACAGGACTCTTC. Amino acid sequence: CASSQARTGLF.

This clone showed up just a few times. The gene calls are TRBV18 and TRBJ2-7, with TRBD1 identical over 7 bases. J gave up 5 bases and V 2 bases, and 9 bases lay outside the gene matches. The CDR3 is 15 amino acids. Germline values: CDR1 KGHSH, CDR2 LQKENI. This CDR3 is CASSPSSGGADEQYF. CDR3 in DNA: TGTGCCAGCTCACCATCCTCAGGGGGAGCGGACGAGCAGTACTTC.

The rearrangement uses TRBV2 and TRBJ1-4; D might be TRBD1 (6 bases). The length of the CDR3 is 14 residues. The V gene's germline CDR1 is SNHLY and CDR2 FYNNEI. V was cut by 6 bases and J by 7 bases, with 15 bases left in between. CDR3 loop: CASRDTGYSEKLFF. Written as DNA, the CDR3 is TGTGCCAGCAGGGATACAGGGTACAGTGAAAAACTGTTTTTT. The whole variable domain, remainder taken from reference TRBV2 and TRBJ1-4, is EPEVTQTPSHQVTQMGQEVILRCVPISNHLYFYWYRQILGQKVEFLVSFYNNEISEKSEIFDDQFSVERPDGSNFTLKIRSTKLEDSAMYFCASRDTGYSEKLFFGSGTQLSVL.

The chain links TRBV27 to TRBJ2-1, with D possibly TRBD2 on 6 matching bases. The V gene lost 8 bases and the J gene lost 5 bases, with 16 bases spanning the gap. The CDR3 covers 14 residues. Germline V gene data show CDR1 as MNHEY and CDR2 as SMNVEV (reference sequence). The CDR3 nucleotides are TGTGCCAGCGGGACTCTCACCAATCACAATGAGCAGTTCTTC. Amino acid sequence: CASGTLTNHNEQFF.

The chain employs TRBV30 and TRBJ2-3; D is unresolved. Trimming removed 3 bases at V and 2 bases at J, with 6 bases between. CDR1 GTSNPN and CDR2 SVGIG come from the germline V gene (reference sequence). The CDR3 is 12 residues long. CDR3 protein: CAWSRSTDTQYF. In nucleotides, the CDR3 is TGTGCCTGGAGCCGTTCCACAGATACGCAGTATTTT.

The J gene is TRBJ1-3, the V gene TRBV28, with TRBD1 as a possible D gene (5 bases). The CDR3 runs 14 residues. V was trimmed by 6 bases and J by 4 bases, leaving 13 bases between them. Germline CDR1 and CDR2: MDHEN and SYDVKM. This CDR3 is CASSPGGTGNTIYF. The CDR3 DNA is TGTGCCAGCAGCCCCGGAGGGACGGGAAACACCATATATTTT.